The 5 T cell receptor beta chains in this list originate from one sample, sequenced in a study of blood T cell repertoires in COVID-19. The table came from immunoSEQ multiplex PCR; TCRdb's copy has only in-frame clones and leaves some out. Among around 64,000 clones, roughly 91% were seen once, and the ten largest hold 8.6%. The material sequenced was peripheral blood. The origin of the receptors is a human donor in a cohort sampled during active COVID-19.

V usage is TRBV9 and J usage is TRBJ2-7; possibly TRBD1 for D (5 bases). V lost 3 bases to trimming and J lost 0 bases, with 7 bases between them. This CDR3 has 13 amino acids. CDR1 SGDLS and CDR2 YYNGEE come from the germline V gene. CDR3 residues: CASSGGSSYEQYF. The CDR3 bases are TGTGCCAGCAGCGGGGGCAGCTCCTACGAGCAGTACTTC.

The CDR3 DNA follows: TGTGCCAGTCGAACCCGGGACAACGATGGCTACACCTTC. Its protein is CASRTRDNDGYTF. The chain recombines TRBV19 with TRBJ1-2, with D possibly matching TRBD1 (6 bases). V was shortened by 8 bases and J by 6 bases, with 16 bases between the two germline ends. The germline gives CDR1 LNHDA, CDR2 SQIVND (reference sequence). The CDR3 consists of 13 residues.

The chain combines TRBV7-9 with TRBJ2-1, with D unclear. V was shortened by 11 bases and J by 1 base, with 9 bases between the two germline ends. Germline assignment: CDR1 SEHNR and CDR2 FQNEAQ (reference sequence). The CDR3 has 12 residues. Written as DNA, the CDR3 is TGTGCCTCAGGTAAATCCTACAATGAGCAGTTCTTC. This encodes CASGKSYNEQFF.

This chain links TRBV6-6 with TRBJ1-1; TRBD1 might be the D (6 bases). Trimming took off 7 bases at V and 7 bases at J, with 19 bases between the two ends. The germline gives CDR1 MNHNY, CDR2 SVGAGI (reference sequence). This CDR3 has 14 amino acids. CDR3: CASTGDIVSLEAFF. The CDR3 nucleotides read TGTGCCAGCACCGGGGACATAGTGTCTCTTGAAGCTTTCTTT.

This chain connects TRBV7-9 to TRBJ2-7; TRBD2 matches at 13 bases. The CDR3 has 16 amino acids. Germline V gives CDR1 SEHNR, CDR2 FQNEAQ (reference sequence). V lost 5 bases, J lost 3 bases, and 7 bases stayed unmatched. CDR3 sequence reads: CASSRGTSGTDYEQYF. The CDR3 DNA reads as TGTGCCAGCAGCAGAGGGACTAGCGGGACTGACTACGAGCAGTACTTC.